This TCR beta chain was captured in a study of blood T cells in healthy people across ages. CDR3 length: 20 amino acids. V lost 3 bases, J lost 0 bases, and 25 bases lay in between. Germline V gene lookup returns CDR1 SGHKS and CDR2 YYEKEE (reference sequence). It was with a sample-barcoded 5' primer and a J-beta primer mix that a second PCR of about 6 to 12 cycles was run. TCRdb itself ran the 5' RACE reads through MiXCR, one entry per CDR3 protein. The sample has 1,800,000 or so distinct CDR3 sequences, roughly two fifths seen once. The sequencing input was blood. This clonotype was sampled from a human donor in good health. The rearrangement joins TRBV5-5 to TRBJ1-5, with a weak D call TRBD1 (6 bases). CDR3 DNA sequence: TGTGCCAGCAGCTCCCGCGTCCGGGACACCGCGCTAAATAGCAATCAGCCCCAGCATTTT. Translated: CASSSRVRDTALNSNQPQHF. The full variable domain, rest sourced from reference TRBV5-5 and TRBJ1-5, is DAGVTQSPTHLIKTRGQQVTLRCSPISGHKSVSWYQQVLGQGPQFIFQYYEKEERGRGNFPDRFSARQFPNYSSELNVNALLLGDSALYLCASSSRVRDTALNSNQPQHFGDGTRLSIL.